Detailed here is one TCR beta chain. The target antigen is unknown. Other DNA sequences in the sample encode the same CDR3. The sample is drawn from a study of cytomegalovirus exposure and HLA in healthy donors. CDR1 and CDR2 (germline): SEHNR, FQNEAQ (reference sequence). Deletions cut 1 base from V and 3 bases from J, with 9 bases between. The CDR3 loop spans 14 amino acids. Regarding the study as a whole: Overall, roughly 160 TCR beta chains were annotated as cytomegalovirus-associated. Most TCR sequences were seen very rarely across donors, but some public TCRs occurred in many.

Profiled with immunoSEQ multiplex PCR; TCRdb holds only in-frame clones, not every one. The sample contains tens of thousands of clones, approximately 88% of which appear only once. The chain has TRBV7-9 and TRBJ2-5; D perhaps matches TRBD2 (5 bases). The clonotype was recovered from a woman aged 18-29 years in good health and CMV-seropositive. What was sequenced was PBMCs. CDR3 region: CASSLVGREETQYF. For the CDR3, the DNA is TGTGCCAGCAGCTTAGTTGGGAGAGAAGAGACCCAGTACTTC.